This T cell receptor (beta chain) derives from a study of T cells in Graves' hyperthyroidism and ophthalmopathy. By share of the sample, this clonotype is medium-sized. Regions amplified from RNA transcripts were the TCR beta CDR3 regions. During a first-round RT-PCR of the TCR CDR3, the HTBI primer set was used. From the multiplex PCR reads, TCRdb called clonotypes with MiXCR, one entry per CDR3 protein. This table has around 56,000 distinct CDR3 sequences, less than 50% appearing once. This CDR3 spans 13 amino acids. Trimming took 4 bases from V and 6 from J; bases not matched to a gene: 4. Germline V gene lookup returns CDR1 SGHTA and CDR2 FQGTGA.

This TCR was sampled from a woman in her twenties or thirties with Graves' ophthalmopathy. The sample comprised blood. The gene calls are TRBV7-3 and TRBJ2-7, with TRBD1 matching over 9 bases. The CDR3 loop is CASSSGQGGEQYF. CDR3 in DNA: TGTGCCAGCAGCTCGGGACAGGGAGGCGAGCAGTACTTC.